Described below is a single T cell receptor (beta chain) sequence and its context. The target antigen is unknown. J was trimmed by 4 bases and V by 2 bases; bases with no gene match: 5. Germline CDR1 is WNHNN and CDR2 is SYGVQD (reference sequence). The CDR3 contains 15 residues. These data belong to a study of beta chain features in type 1 diabetes. Study observations and caveats: In all four CD4+ subsets, TCRB CDR3 length was significantly, moderately reduced in type 1 diabetes. A greater similarity of naive, central memory and Treg TCRB repertoires was seen among patients than among healthy donors.

The sequenced template was cDNA made from the entire isolated RNA. Sequenced by immunoSEQ multiplex PCR; TCRdb stores in-frame clones only, minus some. Of approximately 23,000 clones listed, about 70% are singletons. One heparinised draw, averaging roughly 0.12 L, was taken per donor. Once sorted, every population was more than 95% pure. This clonotype was sampled from a woman between 35 and 50 years old in good health. Sequencing was done on a sample of Tregs from blood. The J gene is TRBJ1-2, the V gene TRBV10-1, with TRBD1 matching 9 bases. The CDR3 region is CASSERTGVLYGYTF. CDR3 DNA sequence: TGCGCCAGCAGTGAGAGGACAGGGGTGCTCTATGGCTACACCTTC.